This passage covers 22 T cell receptor beta chains from one sample sequenced in a study of Ad26.COV2.S vaccination and SARS-CoV-2 variants (dated by TCRdb to the early 2020s). Libraries were constructed by the immunoSEQ multiplex PCR assay. TCRdb limited this immuneACCESS table to in-frame rearrangements with V and J called. A share of clones is missing; checked studies link under half to unresolved V genes, and the rest is unexplained. In this sample the table shows 440,000 or so clones, about 88% of which occur a single time. Of the sample, about 1.5% falls within the top ten clones. In the paper's terms, the treatment or condition label means: 15 to 20 received Ad26.COV2.S at low or high dose, single or two shots; 5 received placebo; per-sample allocation not given. For vaccine and placebo recipients, repertoires were sequenced using samples collected on day 63 after the first injection. Sequenced here: peripheral blood, sampled in a trial of Ad26.COV2.S vaccine versus placebo. Receptors were obtained from a person aged 18-65 years who received the Ad26.COV2.S COVID-19 vaccine or a placebo.

The chain recombines TRBV18 with TRBJ2-1; 9 nucleotides align to TRBD2. V gave up 1 base and J gave up 10 bases; unmatched junction bases: 8. The CDR3 spans 15 residues. Germline loops: CDR1 KGHSH, CDR2 LQKENI. CDR3 in amino acids: CASSPQRGEAGEQFF. The CDR3, as DNA: TGTGCCAGCTCACCACAGCGGGGGGAGGCAGGGGAGCAGTTCTTC.

The chain uses TRBV30 and TRBJ1-5, with D perhaps matching TRBD1 (6 bases). Germline V gene sequence: CDR1 GTSNPN, CDR2 SVGIG (reference sequence). The CDR3 is made up of 13 amino acids. Trimming stripped 2 bases from V and 5 bases from J, with 10 bases between. CDR3 nucleotide sequence: TGTGCCTGGAGTTGGGACAAAGATCAGCCCCAGCATTTT. Residues: CAWSWDKDQPQHF.

V usage is TRBV29-1 and J usage is TRBJ2-2; tentatively, D is TRBD2 (5 bases). The CDR3 has 14 amino acids. Trimming removed 1 base at V and 6 bases at J, with 12 bases between. Germline-derived CDR1 and CDR2 are SQVTM and ANQGSEA. The chain's CDR3 is CSVEGQPGAGELFF. The CDR3 DNA follows: TGCAGCGTTGAAGGGCAGCCCGGGGCCGGGGAGCTGTTTTTT.

The chain links TRBV2 to TRBJ2-7; 7 bases are a match to TRBD2. The CDR3 runs 15 residues. V dropped 7 bases and J dropped 3; count of bases not matched to a gene: 12. Germline CDR1 reads SNHLY; CDR2 reads FYNNEI. The CDR3: CASTIGWGGYYEQYF. For the CDR3, the DNA is TGTGCCAGCACCATAGGGTGGGGGGGTTACTACGAGCAGTACTTC.

Notes on this clone: A read error may produce the germline difference seen at one junction end. The V and J genes are TRBV5-1 and TRBJ2-2; D is undetermined. The CDR3 spans 12 residues. CDR1 SGHRS and CDR2 YFSETQ come from the germline V gene. As DNA, the CDR3 is TGCGCCAGCAGCTTGTCTTTGGGCCCGCTGGTTTTT. Its translation is CASSLSLGPLVF.

The chain links TRBV6-2 or TRBV6-3 to TRBJ2-2; 8 bases agree with TRBD2. The V gene's germline CDR1 is MNHEY and CDR2 SVGEGT. With V trimmed by 6 bases and J by 6 bases, 21 bases remained unmatched. The CDR3 has 19 residues. CDR3 sequence: CASRPRQISGGARSGELFF. The CDR3, as DNA: TGTGCCAGCAGGCCTCGGCAGATCAGCGGGGGTGCTCGTTCCGGGGAGCTGTTTTTT.

This chain links TRBV18 with TRBJ2-1; 10 bases map to TRBD1. CDR1 is KGHSH and CDR2 is LQKENI in the germline V gene. This CDR3 has 17 residues. With V trimmed by 3 bases and J by 4 bases, 9 bases remained unmatched. The CDR3 bases are TGTGCCAGCTCACCCGAGGGACAGGGGTTAATATACAATGAGCAGTTCTTC. It is translated as CASSPEGQGLIYNEQFF.

This chain uses TRBV5-1 with TRBJ2-5; TRBD1 aligns across 7 bases. Germline assignment: CDR1 SGHRS and CDR2 YFSETQ. The CDR3 consists of 15 residues. V was clipped by 2 bases and J by 5 bases; unmatched bases: 9. The CDR3 DNA reads as TGCGCCAGCAGCTTATCGGGACAGAAGAGTGAGACCCAGTACTTC. Its protein product is CASSLSGQKSETQYF.

The rearrangement joins TRBV28 to TRBJ2-3, with 10 bases aligning to TRBD2. The CDR3 is made up of 16 amino acids. V shed 2 bases and J 4 bases; nucleotides not matched to a gene: 6. Germline V CDR1 and CDR2: MDHEN, SYDVKM. As DNA, the CDR3 is TGTGCCAGCAGTTTAGGGTCTAGCGGGAGACCAGATACGCAGTATTTT. Protein product: CASSLGSSGRPDTQYF.

This clone appeared a few times. The rearrangement links TRBV25-1 to TRBJ1-5, with D perhaps matching TRBD1 (6 bases). The CDR3 is 14 residues long. Trimming left V 5 bases short and J 5 bases short, with 13 bases between. The germline CDR1 and CDR2 sequences are MGHDK and SYGVNS. The DNA for the CDR3 is TGTGCCAGCAGTCCAGGGGTGGGCGATCAGCCCCAGCATTTT. Amino acids: CASSPGVGDQPQHF.

J is TRBJ2-1 and V is TRBV7-8; D is possibly TRBD2 (5 bases). The V gene lost 7 bases and the J gene lost 4 bases, with 14 bases spanning the gap. Germline V gives CDR1 SGHVS, CDR2 FQNEAQ. The length of the CDR3 is 14 residues. CDR3 sequence (DNA): TGTGCCAGCAACCACAGACCGGGGTACAATGAGCAGTTCTTC. This sequence encodes CASNHRPGYNEQFF. Full variable domain (outside the CDR3, taken from reference TRBV7-8 and TRBJ2-1): GAGVSQSPRYKVAKRGQDVALRCDPISGHVSLFWYQQALGQGPEFLTYFQNEAQLDKSGLPSDRFFAERPEGSVSTLKIQRTQQEDSAVYLCASNHRPGYNEQFFGPGTRLTVL.

The chain uses TRBV20-1 and TRBJ2-7; 7 nucleotides match TRBD1. The V gene's germline CDR1 is DFQATT and CDR2 SNEGSKA (reference sequence). V trimming: 5 bases; J trimming: 3 bases; junction bases outside the gene matches: 10. CDR3 length: 14 amino acids. CDR3: CSAGETGYGYEQYF. In DNA, the CDR3 is TGCAGTGCTGGTGAGACAGGGTACGGCTACGAGCAGTACTTC.

The J gene is TRBJ1-4, the V gene TRBV6-5, with D perhaps TRBD1 (5 bases). The germline CDR1 and CDR2 sequences are MNHEY and SVGAGI. There are 15 residues in the CDR3. The V end was cut by 0 bases, the J end by 13 bases, with 18 bases between. CDR3 amino acids: CASSYSRGPPQGLFF. CDR3 in DNA: TGTGCCAGCAGTTACTCGAGAGGGCCCCCCCAGGGACTGTTTTTT.

This clone was found a few times. The rearrangement links TRBV6-2 or TRBV6-3 to TRBJ2-7, with unresolved D. This CDR3 spans 17 amino acids. Trimming cost V 2 bases and J 0 bases, with 17 bases left between them. Germline assignment: CDR1 MNHEY and CDR2 SVGEGT. CDR3 loop: CASSYPPWVTPSYEQYF. The CDR3 bases are TGTGCCAGCAGTTACCCCCCATGGGTTACCCCCTCCTACGAGCAGTACTTC.

The rearrangement uses TRBV4-1 and TRBJ2-5; no firm D call. The CDR3 runs 14 residues. The V gene lost 1 base and the J gene lost 5 bases, with 11 bases spanning the gap. Germline V gene data show CDR1 as MGHRA and CDR2 as YSYEKL. Here the CDR3 reads CASSQGTVPETQYF. CDR3 DNA sequence: TGCGCCAGCAGCCAAGGAACTGTCCCGGAGACCCAGTACTTC.

The V and J genes are TRBV19 and TRBJ2-1; either TRBD1 or TRBD2 may fit D (5 bases each). Germline CDR1 reads LNHDA; CDR2 reads SQIVND (reference sequence). CDR3 length equals 16 residues. V lost 3 bases and J lost 1, with 13 bases in between. This CDR3 reads CASSIGGYSSYNEQFF. CDR3 DNA sequence: TGTGCCAGTAGTATTGGGGGTTATTCTTCCTACAATGAGCAGTTCTTC.

The chain links TRBV7-2 to TRBJ2-7; no reliable D call. The germline gives CDR1 SGHTA, CDR2 FQGNSA. V gave up 0 bases and J gave up 0 bases, with 9 bases separating them. This CDR3 region has 15 residues. This chain's CDR3 is CASSLAKGSSYEQYF. The CDR3 nucleotides are TGTGCCAGCAGCTTAGCGAAGGGTAGCTCCTACGAGCAGTACTTC.

The V and J genes are TRBV5-1 and TRBJ1-1, with D possibly being TRBD1 (6 bases). The CDR3 is 15 amino acids. The germline gives CDR1 SGHRS, CDR2 YFSETQ. Trimming removed 4 bases at V and 1 base at J, with 14 bases between. The CDR3 sequence is CASSRWTEANTEAFF. The CDR3 DNA follows: TGCGCCAGCAGCCGTTGGACAGAGGCGAACACTGAAGCTTTCTTT.

The chain uses TRBV30 and TRBJ2-1; TRBD2 matches at 7 bases. The CDR3 is made up of 14 amino acids. Germline assignment: CDR1 GTSNPN and CDR2 SVGIG (reference sequence). The V and J ends lost 7 bases and 4 bases, in that order; junction bases with no gene match: 10. CDR3 loop: CAFERGLLYNEQFF. Written as DNA, the CDR3 is TGTGCCTTCGAGCGGGGTCTACTATACAATGAGCAGTTCTTC.

The J gene is TRBJ1-3, the V gene TRBV6-5; D remains ambiguous. The CDR3 has 13 amino acids. Germline V lookup: CDR1 MNHEY, CDR2 SVGAGI. Trimming cost V 4 bases and J 2 bases, with 6 bases left between them. The CDR3 DNA sequence: TGTGCCAGCAGTTGGGAGCCTGGAAACACCATATATTTT. Its translation is CASSWEPGNTIYF.

The rearrangement joins TRBV21-1 to TRBJ2-7; the table's D call TRBD1 went unverified against the DNA. TRBV21-1 is assigned pseudogene status. This CDR3 has 17 amino acids. CDR3 amino acids: CASSRHRSRGQTYEQYF. The CDR3 region has the DNA TGTGCCAGCAGCCGCCACCGCTCCCGGGGACAGACCTACGAGCAGTACTTC.

In the case of this clone: Other DNA sequences in this specimen translate into the identical CDR3. The chain couples TRBV19 to TRBJ1-5; D ambiguous. The CDR3 has 13 amino acids. Trimming removed 1 base from V and 2 bases from J, with 3 bases in between. Germline V CDR1 and CDR2: LNHDA, SQIVND (reference sequence). The CDR3 here is CASSIGGNQPQHF. The DNA for the CDR3 is TGTGCCAGTAGTATAGGAGGCAATCAGCCCCAGCATTTT.